These 14 T cell receptor beta chains came from one sample sequenced in a study of OX40 agonist ivuxolimab in advanced cancers. Library generation was performed with the immunoSEQ multiplex PCR assay. TCRdb stores this immuneACCESS table with in-frame sequences only. Part of the clones is absent; in the studies checked, under half of the shortfall reflects unresolved V genes, and no reason is known for the rest. Here the sample has 80,000 to 100,000 clones; 70% to 90% occur a single time. 0.5% to 0.55% of the sample comes from the top ten. Specimen: CD4+ or CD8+ T cells sorted from blood, collected in a trial of the OX40 agonist ivuxolimab. The source is an adult with an advanced solid tumor such as melanoma, head and neck, liver or kidney cancer.

V and J are TRBV7-9 and TRBJ2-3; D unclear. The CDR3 sequence is 12 residues long. Trimming took off 5 bases at V and 6 bases at J, with 9 bases between the two ends. Germline V gives CDR1 SEHNR, CDR2 FQNEAQ (reference sequence). CDR3 nucleotides: TGTGCCAGCAGCGCGGCTGGGGATACGCAGTATTTT. Translated, it gives CASSAAGDTQYF.

Regarding this clone: The sample holds other DNA sequences that translate to the same CDR3. The chain couples TRBV18 to TRBJ2-5, with 7 bases lining up with TRBD2. The germline V gene has CDR1 KGHSH and CDR2 LQKENI. V lost 2 bases, J lost 5 bases, and 2 bases stayed unmatched. The CDR3 has 13 amino acids. The DNA of the CDR3 is TGTGCCAGCTCACCAAGGGGAGGGGAGACCCAGTACTTC. This encodes CASSPRGGETQYF.

This chain joins TRBV10-3 and TRBJ2-2, with 7 bases identical to TRBD1. The J segment lost 1 base and the V segment lost 10 bases, leaving 6 bases of the junction unmatched. The CDR3 runs to 14 residues. Germline assignment: CDR1 ENHRY and CDR2 SYGVKD. CDR3 bases: TGTGCCACCACCCACAGGGGGAACACCGGGGAGCTGTTTTTT. Translating gives CATTHRGNTGELFF.

The chain couples TRBV7-3 to TRBJ2-1; D tentatively reads TRBD1 or TRBD2 (6 bases each). This CDR3 comprises 17 residues. V dropped 0 bases and J dropped 0 bases, with 12 bases sitting between them. From germline, CDR1 is SGHTA and CDR2 FQGTGA. DNA for the CDR3: TGTGCCAGCAGCTTAACTGGAGGGGGGAGCTCCTACAATGAGCAGTTCTTC. Encoded protein: CASSLTGGGSSYNEQFF.

The chain is built from TRBV5-1 and TRBJ1-4, with a weak D call TRBD1 (6 bases). Germline CDR1 SGHRS, CDR2 YFSETQ. Trimming left V 0 bases short and J 5 bases short, with 20 bases between. The CDR3 extends over 18 amino acids. The CDR3 DNA follows: TGCGCCAGCAGCTTGGTTGTACAGGGCAGGGGAAGGAATGAAAAACTGTTTTTT. Residues: CASSLVVQGRGRNEKLFF.

The chain combines TRBV6-5 with TRBJ1-2; possibly TRBD1 for D (6 bases). Trimming cost V 6 bases and J 5 bases, with 19 bases left between them. CDR1 MNHEY and CDR2 SVGAGI come from the germline V gene. The CDR3 spans 15 residues. As DNA, the CDR3 is TGTGCCAGCAGACTGCAAGGATCAGGGGAGTATGGCTACACCTTC. This gives the protein CASRLQGSGEYGYTF.

This chain joins TRBV7-8 and TRBJ2-5; 8 nucleotides match TRBD1. CDR3 length: 15 amino acids. V shed 4 bases, J shed 5 bases, and the junction held 9 bases outside the gene matches. From germline, CDR1 is SGHVS and CDR2 FQNEAQ. The CDR3 DNA reads TGTGCCAGCAGCTCCTACAGGGGGAAGTTGGAGACCCAGTACTTC. This translates into CASSSYRGKLETQYF.

The chain recombines TRBV7-9 with TRBJ2-1, with D possibly matching TRBD2 (7 bases). The CDR3 covers 16 residues. Per germline, CDR1 SEHNR and CDR2 FQNEAQ (reference sequence). V shed 6 bases and J shed 6 bases, with 21 bases lying between them. In DNA form, the CDR3 reads TGTGCCAGCAGTCCAACTAGTGGGGGGGCCCTCAATGAGCAGTTCTTC. This sequence encodes CASSPTSGGALNEQFF.

V and J are TRBV6-1 and TRBJ2-2; a possible D gene is TRBD1 (6 bases). There are 15 residues in the CDR3. V lost 3 bases and J lost 1, with 9 bases in between. Germline V lookup: CDR1 MNHNS, CDR2 SASEGT. The CDR3 DNA follows: TGTGCCAGCAGTGACCCGGGACAGAACACCGGGGAGCTGTTTTTT. Translating it yields CASSDPGQNTGELFF.

This chain links TRBV11-2 with TRBJ1-1, with 7 bases identical to TRBD1. Germline V gene data show CDR1 as SGHAT and CDR2 as FQNNGV. The CDR3 contains 13 residues. Unmatched junction bases numbered 0, after V lost 4 bases and J lost 1 base. The CDR3 DNA reads as TGTGCCAGCAGCTGGGACAGGAACACTGAAGCTTTCTTT. Its protein is CASSWDRNTEAFF.

This clone has just one count. The chain couples TRBV11-2 to TRBJ2-1; 7 bases fit TRBD2. CDR1 and CDR2 from the germline V gene are SGHAT and FQNNGV. The J segment lost 8 bases and the V segment lost 8 bases, leaving 15 bases of the junction unmatched. CDR3 size: 15 residues. In nucleotides, the CDR3 is TGTGCCAGCCAATGGACTAGTGGGGGAACCGATGAGCAGTTCTTC. It codes for CASQWTSGGTDEQFF. The full variable domain, completed using reference TRBV11-2 and TRBJ2-1, is EAGVAQSPRYKIIEKRQSVAFWCNPISGHATLYWYQQILGQGPKLLIQFQNNGVVDDSQLPKDRFSAERLKGVDSTLKIQPAKLEDSAVYLCASQWTSGGTDEQFFGPGTRLTVL.

This clone showed up just a few times. The V gene is TRBV9, the J gene TRBJ1-2; D gene unclear. The V gene lost 3 bases and the J gene lost 8 bases, with 14 bases spanning the gap. Germline CDR1 SGDLS, CDR2 YYNGEE. There are 13 residues in the CDR3. CDR3 loop: CASSGTATYGYTF. The CDR3 DNA is TGTGCCAGCAGCGGGACGGCGACTTACGGCTACACCTTC.

As DNA, the CDR3 is TGCGCCAGCAGCTTGGAGGGGCCCCCTCAAGAGACCCAGTACTTC. Protein sequence: CASSLEGPPQETQYF. The V call is TRBV5-1, the J call TRBJ2-5; D perhaps matches TRBD1 (5 bases). CDR1 and CDR2 from the germline V gene are SGHRS and YFSETQ. The CDR3 loop spans 15 amino acids. V dropped 0 bases and J dropped 2 bases, with 11 bases sitting between them.

The CDR3 spells CASSPGGDSGNTIYF. The CDR3 DNA sequence: TGTGCCAGCAGCCCCGGTGGGGACTCTGGAAACACCATATATTTT. The rearrangement uses TRBV5-4 and TRBJ1-3; D is unresolved. In germline, CDR1 is SGHNT, CDR2 YYREEE (reference sequence). CDR3 length: 15 residues. V was cut by 4 bases and J by 0 bases, with 11 bases left in between.